This TCR beta chain was sequenced in a study of blood T cell repertoires in COVID-19. Overall study context: Sites across the United States, Italy and Spain contributed samples from acute and convalescent COVID-19.

Germline trimming cut 5 bases from V and 0 bases from J; bases unmatched to any gene: 12. CDR3 size: 18 residues. CDR1 is LNHDA and CDR2 is SQIVND in the germline V gene (reference sequence). Participants came from 20 to 25 US areas, aged roughly 18 to 90 years. Produced via immunoSEQ multiplex PCR; TCRdb's table is partial and in-frame only. The sample has 200,000 to 250,000 clones; around 87% are singletons. This sequence originates from a woman aged 18-35 years in a cohort exposed to, infected with or recovered from COVID-19 (not recorded which). Input material: PBMCs or T cells enriched from blood (not recorded which). The rearrangement joins TRBV19 to TRBJ1-5; the match to TRBD1 covers 8 bases. The CDR3 nucleotides are TGTGCCAGTAGTGCCCGACAGGGGCTACCTTATAGCAATCAGCCCCAGCATTTT. Translating gives CASSARQGLPYSNQPQHF.